The clone carrying this T cell receptor beta chain was found once. The antigen is unknown. Each CDR3 protein gets one entry after TCRdb re-called the reads with MiXCR. Of 750,000 to 950,000 distinct CDR3 sequences in the sample, just under 30% are singletons; the top ten hold roughly 13%. Unmatched junction bases numbered 5, after V lost 6 bases and J lost 3 bases. The CDR3 spans 14 residues. These data belong to a study of T cell repertoires in cytomegalovirus infection. As for the study in general: Based on public TCR beta signatures, there were indications of CMV infection and of a matching HLA type. Regarding the study as a whole: Clonotypes of TCR beta that were HLA-C-restricted and CMV-specific dominated the ex vivo response.

The rearrangement joins TRBV12-3 or TRBV12-4 to TRBJ1-2; the match to TRBD1 covers 9 bases. The sequence came from a human donor in good health (CMV status not recorded). Some clones in this sample may be carry-over from other donors' samples. The sequencing used cultured CD8+ T cells from PBMCs, collected from culture after CMV antigen stimulation. The DNA of the CDR3 is TGTGCCAGCAGAAACAGGGGGCTCTACTATGGCTACACCTTC. Residues: CASRNRGLYYGYTF.